This is a list of T cell receptor beta chains from one sample in a study of cytomegalovirus exposure and HLA in healthy donors. Sequencing used immunoSEQ multiplex PCR; TCRdb keeps in-frame clones, though not all of them. Found here are about 130,000 clones, about 80% of them singletons; the top ten hold roughly 3.5%. Sequenced material: PBMCs. These receptors originate from a middle-aged woman in good health and CMV-seropositive. CDR3s leave out the opening cysteine and the closing phenylalanine or tryptophan. Rows give clone size only sometimes, using once, few, many, or a class for an expanded clone.

j_call v_call clone_size cdr3_aa
TRBJ1-2 TRBV5-1 - ASSWGQGNYGYT
TRBJ2-5 TRBV29-1 - SVATGTLQETQY
TRBJ1-4 TRBV30 - AWRLGQPTTNEKLF
TRBJ2-1 TRBV5-1 - ASSGDYYNEQF
TRBJ2-2 TRBV7-3 - ASSLFGGNTGELF
TRBJ2-2 TRBV5-1 few ASSLSVTGELF
TRBJ1-2 TRBV5-6 - ASSRRWTGGFYGYT
TRBJ2-5 TRBV4-3 once ASSPTGTAKQETQY
TRBJ2-1 TRBV10-2 - ASSATGAYNEQF
TRBJ2-1 TRBV29-1 - SATSSGGKLGEQF
TRBJ2-3 TRBV5-1 - ASSRSTGETQNTQY
TRBJ2-1 TRBV6-1 - ASRRQGAHNEQF
TRBJ1-4 TRBV7-2 - ASSLAPLGVNEKLF
TRBJ2-2 TRBV19 - ASSPQAGQYTGELF
TRBJ1-6 TRBV11-2 - ASTLDYNGAQGSNSPLH
TRBJ2-2 TRBV6-1 - ASSELLAGVPGELF
TRBJ2-3 TRBV9 - ASSVLGDTQY
TRBJ2-2 TRBV11-3 few ASSLEGLAGYTGELF
TRBJ1-3 TRBV7-8 - ASSLDSSRGGGNTIY
TRBJ2-3 TRBV5-1 - ASSLNGGSYSTDTQY
TRBJ1-1 TRBV30 - AWTPQATEAF
TRBJ1-2 TRBV2 - ASGGQGGGYT
TRBJ2-1 TRBV11-2 - ASSLDPPGEF
TRBJ2-1 TRBV19 - ASSPWTSGRALPEQF
TRBJ1-2 TRBV7-9 - SSSLARGIDYGYT
TRBJ2-1 TRBV5-1 - ASSFGLAEDNEQF
TRBJ2-5 TRBV7-9 - ASSPNLWRNQETQY
TRBJ2-7 TRBV19 - ASSVRTGNRGQY
TRBJ2-1 TRBV11-2 - ASSLQKGLAGNEQF
TRBJ2-4 TRBV27 - ASSFTGAKNIQY
TRBJ1-4 TRBV11-3 - ASTRHMMGVLNEKLF
TRBJ2-3 TRBV27 - ASSNLLASGTDTQY
TRBJ1-2 TRBV7-9 - SSSPGQGNYGYT
TRBJ1-2 TRBV9 - ASSVGQGANYGYT
TRBJ2-5 TRBV28 few ASSLGRGSRQETQY
TRBJ2-5 TRBV5-1 - ASSLGVRETQY
TRBJ2-2 TRBV6-4 - ASSDKSEAGELF
TRBJ2-3 TRBV9 - ASSVALSGQQAQY
TRBJ1-1 TRBV18 - ASSQRQSGTEAF
TRBJ2-3 TRBV2 - ASSDYRELNTQY
TRBJ2-5 TRBV10-3 - AISELSTMRVETQY
TRBJ2-7 TRBV19 - ASGTSYEQY
TRBJ1-1 TRBV6-5 once ASSFPGQGFTETF
TRBJ2-7 TRBV6-1 few ASSPRDRFYEQY
TRBJ1-2 TRBV29-1 - SVVASNYGYT
TRBJ1-1 TRBV25-1 - ASNWGGTEAF
TRBJ2-5 TRBV19 - ASRESGRAPPYQETQY
TRBJ1-2 TRBV6-1 - ASSSRVGGYT